The rows below give T cell receptor beta chains drawn from one sample of a study of shared clonotypes between healthy human individuals. Sequencing used immunoSEQ multiplex PCR; TCRdb keeps in-frame clones, though not all of them. The sample holds over a million clones; around 76% are singletons and the top ten take approximately 1.5%. Sequencing was carried out using memory CD4+ T cells sorted from blood. Receptors were obtained from a man in his late teens or twenties in good health. Each CDR3 is given without its conserved first and last residue. Fields, in order: D gene, V gene, J gene, CDR3 protein. D genes are given only for firm matches.

>.|TRBV18|TRBJ2-7
ASSPKERAEQY
>.|TRBV5-1|TRBJ1-1
ASSLQQNTEAF
>TRBD1|TRBV28|TRBJ1-2
ASSLGGQGAFGRGYT
>.|TRBV5-1|TRBJ2-5
ASSFAGDQETQY
>.|TRBV7-2|TRBJ2-2
ASSLARLGAGELF
>.|TRBV19|TRBJ2-2
ASSIDSGTGELF
>.|TRBV6-1|TRBJ2-4
ASSEAGPKNIQY
>TRBD2|TRBV5-1|TRBJ2-7
ASSWTSGRPYEQY
>.|TRBV7-8|TRBJ1-6
ASSITGGPNSPLH
>.|TRBV5-1|TRBJ2-3
ASSLGSPMTDTQY
>TRBD1|TRBV7-6|TRBJ1-2
ASSLGQGAGGYT
>TRBD1|TRBV7-9|TRBJ2-4
ASSQGQERY
>TRBD1|TRBV28|TRBJ2-5
ATTGGGQETQY
>.|TRBV19|TRBJ2-3
ASSIIGDTQY
>TRBD2|TRBV11-2|TRBJ2-3
ASSPPGLAGADTQY
>TRBD2|TRBV15|TRBJ2-5
ATSRDRLAGETQY
>TRBD1|TRBV23-1|TRBJ2-7
ASSPTGTGKETYEQY
>.|TRBV2|TRBJ2-7
ASRGFYEQY
>.|TRBV11-2|TRBJ2-1
ARGRVPNEQF
>.|TRBV9|TRBJ2-7
ASSPGGSKDYEQY
>.|TRBV10-3|TRBJ1-4
AISESGGLEKLF
>.|TRBV21-1|TRBJ2-3
ASSKERASDRTDTQY
>TRBD1|TRBV6-6|TRBJ1-1
AGKGADPTEAF
>.|TRBV10-2|TRBJ1-1
ASSATEGTEAF